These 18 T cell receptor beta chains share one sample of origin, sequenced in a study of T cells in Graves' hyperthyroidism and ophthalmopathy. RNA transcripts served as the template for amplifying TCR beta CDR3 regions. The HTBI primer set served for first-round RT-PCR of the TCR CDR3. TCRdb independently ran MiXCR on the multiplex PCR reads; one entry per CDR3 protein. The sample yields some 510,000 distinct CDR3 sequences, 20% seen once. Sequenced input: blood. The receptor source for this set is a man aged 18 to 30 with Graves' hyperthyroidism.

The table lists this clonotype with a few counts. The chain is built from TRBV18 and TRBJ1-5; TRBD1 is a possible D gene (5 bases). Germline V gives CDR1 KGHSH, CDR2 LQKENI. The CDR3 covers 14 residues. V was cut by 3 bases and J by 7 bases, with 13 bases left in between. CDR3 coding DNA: TGTGCCAGCTCACCCTTGGCAGGGACGCAGCCCCAGCATTTT. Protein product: CASSPLAGTQPQHF. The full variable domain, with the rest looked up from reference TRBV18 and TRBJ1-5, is NAGVMQNPRHLVRRRGQEARLRCSPMKGHSHVYWYRQLPEEGLKFMVYLQKENIIDESGMPKERFSAEFPKEGPSILRIQQVVRGDSAAYFCASSPLAGTQPQHFGDGTRLSIL.

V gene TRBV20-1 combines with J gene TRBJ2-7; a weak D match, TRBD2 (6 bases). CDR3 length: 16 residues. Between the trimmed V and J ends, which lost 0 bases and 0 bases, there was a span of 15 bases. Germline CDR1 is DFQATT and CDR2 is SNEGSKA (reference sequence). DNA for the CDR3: TGCAGTGCTAGAGATCCCCTGGCGGGAAGCTCCTACGAGCAGTACTTC. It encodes CSARDPLAGSSYEQYF.

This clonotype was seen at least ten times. As DNA, the CDR3 is TGTGCCAGCAGTGCCCCAACAGGGATCGCCGGGGAGCTGTTTTTT. This encodes CASSAPTGIAGELFF. J is TRBJ2-2 and V is TRBV12-3 or TRBV12-4; D is perhaps TRBD1 (6 bases). Deletions cut 5 bases from V and 6 bases from J, with 16 bases between. The CDR3 has 15 residues.

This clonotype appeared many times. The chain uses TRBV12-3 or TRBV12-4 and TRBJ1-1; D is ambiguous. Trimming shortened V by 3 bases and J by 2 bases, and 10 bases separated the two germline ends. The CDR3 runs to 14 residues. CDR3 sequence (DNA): TGTGCCAGCAGTTTGATGGCAAGCAACACTGAAGCTTTCTTT. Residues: CASSLMASNTEAFF.

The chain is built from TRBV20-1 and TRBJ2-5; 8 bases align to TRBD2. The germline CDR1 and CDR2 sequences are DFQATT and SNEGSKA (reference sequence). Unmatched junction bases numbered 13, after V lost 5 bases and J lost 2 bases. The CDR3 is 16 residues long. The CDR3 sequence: CSAGVPGGGRQETQYF. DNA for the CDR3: TGCAGTGCTGGTGTCCCCGGGGGGGGACGGCAAGAGACCCAGTACTTC.

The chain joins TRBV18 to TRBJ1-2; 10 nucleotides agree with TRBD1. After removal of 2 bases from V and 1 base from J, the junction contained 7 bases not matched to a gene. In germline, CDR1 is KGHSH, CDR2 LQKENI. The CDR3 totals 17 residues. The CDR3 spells CASSPYPGTGDNYGYTF. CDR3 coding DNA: TGTGCCAGCTCACCATACCCCGGGACAGGGGATAACTATGGCTACACCTTC.

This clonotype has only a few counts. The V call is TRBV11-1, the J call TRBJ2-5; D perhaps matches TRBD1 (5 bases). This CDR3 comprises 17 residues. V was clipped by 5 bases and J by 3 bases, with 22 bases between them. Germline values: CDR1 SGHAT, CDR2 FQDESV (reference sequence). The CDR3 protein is CASSPPRIGAYEETQYF. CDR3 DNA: TGTGCCAGCAGCCCTCCCCGGATTGGGGCCTACGAAGAGACCCAGTACTTC.

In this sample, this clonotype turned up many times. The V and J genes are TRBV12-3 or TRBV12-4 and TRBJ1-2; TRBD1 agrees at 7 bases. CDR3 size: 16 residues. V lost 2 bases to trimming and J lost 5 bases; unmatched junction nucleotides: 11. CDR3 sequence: CASSLRTWTGVYGYTF. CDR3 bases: TGTGCCAGCAGTTTACGGACTTGGACAGGAGTGTATGGCTACACCTTC.

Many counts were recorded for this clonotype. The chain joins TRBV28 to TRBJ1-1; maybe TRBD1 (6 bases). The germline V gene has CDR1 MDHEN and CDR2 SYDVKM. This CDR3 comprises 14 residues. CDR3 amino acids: CVAVGDTRMAEAFF. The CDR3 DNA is TGTGTCGCCGTGGGGGACACGAGAATGGCTGAAGCTTTCTTT.

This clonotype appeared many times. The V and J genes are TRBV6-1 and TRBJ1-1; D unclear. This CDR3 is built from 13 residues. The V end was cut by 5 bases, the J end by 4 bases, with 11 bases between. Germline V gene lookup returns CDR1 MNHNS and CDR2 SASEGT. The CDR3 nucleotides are TGTGCCAGCAGTATGACAAGGTCCACTGAAGCTTTCTTT. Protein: CASSMTRSTEAFF.

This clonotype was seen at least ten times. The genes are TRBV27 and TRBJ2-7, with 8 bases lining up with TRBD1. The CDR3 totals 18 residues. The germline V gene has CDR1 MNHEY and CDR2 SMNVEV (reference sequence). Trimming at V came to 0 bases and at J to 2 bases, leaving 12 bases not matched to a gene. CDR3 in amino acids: CASSLSPTDRGPTYEQYF. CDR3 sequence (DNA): TGTGCCAGCAGTTTATCCCCGACCGACAGGGGACCCACCTACGAGCAGTACTTC.

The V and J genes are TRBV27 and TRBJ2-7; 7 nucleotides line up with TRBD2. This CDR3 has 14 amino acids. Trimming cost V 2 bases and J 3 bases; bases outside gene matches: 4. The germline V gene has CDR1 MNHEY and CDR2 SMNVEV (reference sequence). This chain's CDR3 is CASSLRGLHYEQYF. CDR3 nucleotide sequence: TGTGCCAGCAGTTTAAGGGGACTACACTACGAGCAGTACTTC.

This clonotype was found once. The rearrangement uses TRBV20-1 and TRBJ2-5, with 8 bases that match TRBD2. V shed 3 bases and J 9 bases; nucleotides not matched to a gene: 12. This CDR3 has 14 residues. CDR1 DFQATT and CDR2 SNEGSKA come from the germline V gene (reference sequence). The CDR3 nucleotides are TGCAGTGCTAGGATTCGGGGGGGGTCAGGGCCCCAGTACTTC. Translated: CSARIRGGSGPQYF.

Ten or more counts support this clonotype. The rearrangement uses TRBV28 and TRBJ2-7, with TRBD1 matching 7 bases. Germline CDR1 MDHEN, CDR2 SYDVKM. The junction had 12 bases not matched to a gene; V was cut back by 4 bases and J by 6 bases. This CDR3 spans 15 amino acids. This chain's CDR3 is CASSSRQGISLEQYF. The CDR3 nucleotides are TGTGCCAGCAGTTCAAGACAGGGAATATCCCTCGAGCAGTACTTC.

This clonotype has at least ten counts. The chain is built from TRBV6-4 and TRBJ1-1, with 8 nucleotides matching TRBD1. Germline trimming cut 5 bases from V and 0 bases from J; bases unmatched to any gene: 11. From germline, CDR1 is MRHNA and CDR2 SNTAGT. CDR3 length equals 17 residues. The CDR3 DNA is TGTGCCAGCAGTACTCGACAGGGGCTTCCTATGAACACTGAAGCTTTCTTT. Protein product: CASSTRQGLPMNTEAFF.

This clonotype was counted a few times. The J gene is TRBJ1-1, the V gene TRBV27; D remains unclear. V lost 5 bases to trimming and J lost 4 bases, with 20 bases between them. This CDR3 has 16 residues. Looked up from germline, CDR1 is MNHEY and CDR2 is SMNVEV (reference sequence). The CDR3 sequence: CASSQWTGSGLTEAFF. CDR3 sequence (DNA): TGTGCCAGCAGTCAATGGACGGGCTCGGGTCTCACTGAAGCTTTCTTT.

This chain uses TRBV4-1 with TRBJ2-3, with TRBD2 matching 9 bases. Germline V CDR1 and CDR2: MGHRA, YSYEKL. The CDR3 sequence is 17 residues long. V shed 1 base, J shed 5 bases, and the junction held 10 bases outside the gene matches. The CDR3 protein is CASSQAGGTSSLDTQYF. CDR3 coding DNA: TGCGCCAGCAGCCAAGCCGGGGGGACTAGCTCCTTAGATACGCAGTATTTT.

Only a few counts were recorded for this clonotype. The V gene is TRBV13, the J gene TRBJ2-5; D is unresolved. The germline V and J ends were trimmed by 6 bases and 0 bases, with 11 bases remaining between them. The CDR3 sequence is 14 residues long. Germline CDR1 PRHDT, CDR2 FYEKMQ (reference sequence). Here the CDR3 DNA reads TGTGCCAGCAGTACTCGAGAGTACCAAGAGACCCAGTACTTC. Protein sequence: CASSTREYQETQYF. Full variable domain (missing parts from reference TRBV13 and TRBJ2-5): AAGVIQSPRHLIKEKRETATLKCYPIPRHDTVYWYQQGPGQDPQFLISFYEKMQSDKGSIPDRFSAQQFSDYHSELNMSSLELGDSALYFCASSTREYQETQYFGPGTRLLVL.